The 12 T cell receptor beta chains below all came from one sample that was sequenced in a study of T cell responses to AZD1222 COVID-19 vaccine. The assay was immunoSEQ multiplex PCR, and TCRdb's table has in-frame clones only and misses some. The sample yields approximately 110,000 clones, 80% to 95% seen once. Material: peripheral blood, obtained on day 0 of AZD1222 vaccination. The receptors stem from an adult in good health.

The chain uses TRBV27 and TRBJ2-1, with D uncertain. V shed 1 base and J shed 5 bases, with 0 bases lying between them. Germline V lookup: CDR1 MNHEY, CDR2 SMNVEV (reference sequence). This CDR3 is built from 11 residues. Here the CDR3 reads CASSLYNEQFF. CDR3 coding DNA: TGTGCCAGCAGTTTATACAATGAGCAGTTCTTC.

This clone was counted a few times. CDR3 sequence reads: CASTLAGYNEQFF. The CDR3 DNA follows: TGTGCCAGCACCCTAGCGGGGTACAATGAGCAGTTCTTC. The rearrangement joins TRBV6-5 to TRBJ2-1; TRBD2 matches 9 bases. Germline V lookup: CDR1 MNHEY, CDR2 SVGAGI. The CDR3 is 13 amino acids. Losses at the gene ends were 7 bases for V and 4 bases for J; bases not matched to a gene: 2.

In this sample, this clone turned up once. This chain connects TRBV28 to TRBJ1-3; 11 bases agree with TRBD1. Germline loops: CDR1 MDHEN, CDR2 SYDVKM. There are 17 residues in the CDR3. Trimming removed 3 bases from V and 0 bases from J; junction bases left unmatched: 4. The CDR3 sequence: CASSFLDRGHSGNTIYF. CDR3 in DNA: TGTGCCAGCAGTTTCCTGGACAGGGGGCACTCTGGAAACACCATATATTTT.

The rearrangement joins TRBV18 to TRBJ1-2, with 10 bases lining up with TRBD1. Germline lookup yields CDR1 KGHSH and CDR2 LQKENI. This CDR3 is 19 amino acids long. With V trimmed by 1 base and J by 0 bases, 11 bases remained unmatched. Written as DNA, the CDR3 is TGTGCCAGCTCACCACTATCCGACAGGGGGCGAGTAGCTAACTATGGCTACACCTTC. This gives the protein CASSPLSDRGRVANYGYTF.

The chain carries TRBV7-2 and TRBJ2-5; 9 bases align to TRBD2. Germline assignment: CDR1 SGHTA and CDR2 FQGNSA. After removal of 1 base from V and 4 bases from J, the junction contained 4 bases not matched to a gene. The CDR3 contains 15 residues. CDR3 nucleotides: TGTGCCAGCAGCTTAGGCGCGGGAGGGCCAGAGACCCAGTACTTC. Its translation is CASSLGAGGPETQYF.

The rearrangement links TRBV7-2 to TRBJ2-1, with 9 bases that match TRBD2. The CDR3 totals 15 residues. V was clipped by 3 bases and J by 8 bases; unmatched bases: 8. Germline V gene sequence: CDR1 SGHTA, CDR2 FQGNSA. Here the CDR3 DNA reads TGTGCCAGCAGCTTCACCGCGGGAGGGCCTGATGAGCAGTTCTTC. Amino acids: CASSFTAGGPDEQFF.

V gene TRBV19 combines with J gene TRBJ1-2; D ambiguous. Germline V lookup: CDR1 LNHDA, CDR2 SQIVND (reference sequence). With 6 bases removed from V and 0 bases from J, the gap between germline ends came to 14 bases. The CDR3 spans 15 residues. The CDR3 loop reads CASSPDGSANYGYTF. The CDR3 DNA sequence: TGTGCCAGTAGCCCGGACGGATCGGCTAACTATGGCTACACCTTC.

This chain uses TRBV3-1 (or the pseudogene TRBV3-2) with TRBJ2-7; 7 nucleotides agree with TRBD1. The germline gives CDR1 LGHDT, CDR2 YNNKEL (reference sequence). V shed 4 bases and J 3 bases; nucleotides not matched to a gene: 6. CDR3 size: 14 residues. The DNA of the CDR3 is TGTGCCAGCAGCCGGGGACAGAAGAGCTACGAGCAGTACTTC. Translation gives CASSRGQKSYEQYF.

The V call is TRBV7-2, the J call TRBJ2-5; the match to TRBD1 covers 12 bases. Germline V gene sequence: CDR1 SGHTA, CDR2 FQGNSA. V gave up 7 bases and J gave up 4 bases; unmatched junction bases: 4. The CDR3 has 14 amino acids. Written as DNA, the CDR3 is TGTGCCAGCAACCGGGACAGGGGGCCAGAGACCCAGTACTTC. Protein: CASNRDRGPETQYF. The whole variable domain, filled in from reference TRBV7-2 and TRBJ2-5, reads GAGVSQSPSNKVTEKGKDVELRCDPISGHTALYWYRQSLGQGLEFLIYFQGNSAPDKSGLPSDRFSAERTGGSVSTLTIQRTQQEDSAVYLCASNRDRGPETQYFGPGTRLLVL.

The genes are TRBV6-4 and TRBJ2-3, with D tentatively TRBD1 or TRBD2 (5 bases each). The ends were cut back, 6 bases at V and 4 bases at J, with 17 bases in the middle. The CDR3 length is 15 residues. Per germline, CDR1 MRHNA and CDR2 SNTAGT. The CDR3 protein is CASSPVGTGPDTQYF. In nucleotides, the CDR3 is TGTGCCAGCAGCCCCGTTGGGACGGGGCCAGATACGCAGTATTTT.

This clone was recorded only once. The chain uses TRBV5-6 and TRBJ1-5; D is unresolved. CDR1 and CDR2 from the germline V gene are SGHDT and YYEEEE. The CDR3 spans 13 residues. The germline V and J ends were trimmed by 2 bases and 5 bases, with 8 bases remaining between them. The CDR3 nucleotides read TGTGCCAGCAGCTTCTCATTTGATCAGCCCCAGCATTTT. Encoded protein: CASSFSFDQPQHF.

The rearrangement joins TRBV20-1 to TRBJ2-5, with D possibly TRBD2 on 5 matching bases. This CDR3 comprises 11 residues. Germline V lookup: CDR1 DFQATT, CDR2 SNEGSKA (reference sequence). V was pared by 6 bases and J by 3 bases, with 8 bases between. CDR3 nucleotide sequence: TGCAGTGCACAAGCGGAAGAGACCCAGTACTTC. Translation gives CSAQAEETQYF.